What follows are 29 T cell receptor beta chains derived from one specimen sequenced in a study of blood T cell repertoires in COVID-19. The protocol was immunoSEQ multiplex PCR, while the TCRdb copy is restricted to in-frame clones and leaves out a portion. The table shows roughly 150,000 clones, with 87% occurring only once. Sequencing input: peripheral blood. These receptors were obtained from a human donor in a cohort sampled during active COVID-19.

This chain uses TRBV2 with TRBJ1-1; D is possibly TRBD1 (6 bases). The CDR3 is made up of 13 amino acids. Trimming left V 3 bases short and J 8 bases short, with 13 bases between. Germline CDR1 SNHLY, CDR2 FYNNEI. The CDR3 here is CASSDWGLPEAFF. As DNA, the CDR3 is TGTGCCAGCAGTGATTGGGGGCTGCCCGAAGCTTTCTTT.

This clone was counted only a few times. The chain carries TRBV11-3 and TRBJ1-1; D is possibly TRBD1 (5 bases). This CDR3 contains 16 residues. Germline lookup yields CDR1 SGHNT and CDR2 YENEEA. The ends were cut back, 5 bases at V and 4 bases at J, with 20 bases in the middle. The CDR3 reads CASSGIGGTLGTEAFF. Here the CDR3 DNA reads TGTGCCAGCAGCGGGATCGGGGGGACCCTGGGCACTGAAGCTTTCTTT.

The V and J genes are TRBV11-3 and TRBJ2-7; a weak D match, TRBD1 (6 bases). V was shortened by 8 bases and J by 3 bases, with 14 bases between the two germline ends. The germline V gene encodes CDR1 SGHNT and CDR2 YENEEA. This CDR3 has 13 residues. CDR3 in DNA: TGTGCCAGCTCCTTTTTGGACAGCTACGAGCAGTACTTC. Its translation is CASSFLDSYEQYF.

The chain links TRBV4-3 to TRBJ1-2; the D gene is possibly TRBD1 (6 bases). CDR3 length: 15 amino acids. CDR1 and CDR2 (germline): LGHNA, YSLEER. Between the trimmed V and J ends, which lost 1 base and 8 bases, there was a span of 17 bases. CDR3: CASSQGQLAGEGYTF. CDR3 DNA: TGCGCCAGCAGCCAAGGTCAATTGGCAGGGGAAGGCTACACCTTC.

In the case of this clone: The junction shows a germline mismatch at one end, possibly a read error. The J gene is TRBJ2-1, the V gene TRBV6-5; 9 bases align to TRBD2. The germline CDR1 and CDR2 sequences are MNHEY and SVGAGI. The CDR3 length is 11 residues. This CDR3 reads CASRFSGGEVF. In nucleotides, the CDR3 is TGTGCCAGCAGATTTAGCGGGGGCGAGGTCTTC.

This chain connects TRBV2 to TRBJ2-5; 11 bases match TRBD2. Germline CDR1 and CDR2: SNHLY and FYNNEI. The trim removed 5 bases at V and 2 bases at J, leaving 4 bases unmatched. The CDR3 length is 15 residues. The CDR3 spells CASSRLAGTQETQYF. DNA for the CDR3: TGTGCCAGCAGTAGACTAGCGGGGACTCAAGAGACCCAGTACTTC.

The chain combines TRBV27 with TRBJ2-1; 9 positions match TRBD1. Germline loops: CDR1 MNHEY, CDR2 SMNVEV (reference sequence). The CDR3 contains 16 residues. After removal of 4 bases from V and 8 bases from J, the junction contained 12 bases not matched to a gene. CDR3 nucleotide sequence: TGTGCCAGCAGTTATCAACTCCGGGACAGGGAACATGAGCAGTTCTTC. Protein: CASSYQLRDREHEQFF.

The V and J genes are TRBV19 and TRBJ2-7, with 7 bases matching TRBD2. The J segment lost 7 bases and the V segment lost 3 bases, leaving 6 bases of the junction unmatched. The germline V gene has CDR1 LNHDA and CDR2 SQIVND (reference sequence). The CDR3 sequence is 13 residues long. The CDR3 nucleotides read TGTGCCAGTAGTATGAATCGCGGGGGTGAGCAGTACTTC. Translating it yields CASSMNRGGEQYF.

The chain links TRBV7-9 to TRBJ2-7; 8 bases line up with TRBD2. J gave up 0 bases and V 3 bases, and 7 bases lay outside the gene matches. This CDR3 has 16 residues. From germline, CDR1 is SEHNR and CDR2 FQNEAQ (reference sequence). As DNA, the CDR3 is TGTGCCAGCAGCTTTGATACGGGAGGGCTCTCCTACGAGCAGTACTTC. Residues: CASSFDTGGLSYEQYF. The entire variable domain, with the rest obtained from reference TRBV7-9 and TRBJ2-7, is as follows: DTGVSQNPRHKITKRGQNVTFRCDPISEHNRLYWYRQTLGQGPEFLTYFQNEAQLEKSRLLSDRFSAERPKGSFSTLEIQRTEQGDSAMYLCASSFDTGGLSYEQYFGPGTRLTVT.

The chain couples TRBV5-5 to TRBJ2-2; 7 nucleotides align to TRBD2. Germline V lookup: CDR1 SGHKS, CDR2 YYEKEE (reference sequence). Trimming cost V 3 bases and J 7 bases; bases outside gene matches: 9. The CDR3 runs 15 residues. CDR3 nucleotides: TGTGCCAGCAGCTACTGGACTAGTCAGGTCGGGGAGCTGTTTTTT. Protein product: CASSYWTSQVGELFF.

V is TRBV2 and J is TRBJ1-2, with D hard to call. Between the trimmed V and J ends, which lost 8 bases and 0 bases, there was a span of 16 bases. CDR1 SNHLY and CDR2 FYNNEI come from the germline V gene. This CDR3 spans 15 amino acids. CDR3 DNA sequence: TGTGCCAGCGATGCCGCCAGGCCAGCTAACTATGGCTACACCTTC. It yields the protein CASDAARPANYGYTF.

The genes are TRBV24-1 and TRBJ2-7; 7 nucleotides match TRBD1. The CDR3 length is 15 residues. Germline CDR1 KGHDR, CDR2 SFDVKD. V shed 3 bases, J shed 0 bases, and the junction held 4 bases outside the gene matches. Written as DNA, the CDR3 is TGTGCCACCAGTGATACAAGACAGGGCTCCTACGAGCAGTACTTC. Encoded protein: CATSDTRQGSYEQYF.

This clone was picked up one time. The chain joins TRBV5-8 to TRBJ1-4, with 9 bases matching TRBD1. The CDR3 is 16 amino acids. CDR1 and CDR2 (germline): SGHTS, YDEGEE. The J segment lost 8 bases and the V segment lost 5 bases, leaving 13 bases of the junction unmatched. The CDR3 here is CASRTEKQGALEKLFF. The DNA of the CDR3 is TGTGCCAGCAGAACTGAAAAACAGGGGGCTTTAGAAAAACTGTTTTTT.

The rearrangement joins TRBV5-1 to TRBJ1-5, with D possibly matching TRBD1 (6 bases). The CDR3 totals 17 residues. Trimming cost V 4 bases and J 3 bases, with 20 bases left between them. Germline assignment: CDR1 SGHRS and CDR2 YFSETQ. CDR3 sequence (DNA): TGCGCCAGCAGCATCAAAGGCGGGGGGGCAGCCAATCAGCCCCAGCATTTT. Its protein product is CASSIKGGGAANQPQHF.

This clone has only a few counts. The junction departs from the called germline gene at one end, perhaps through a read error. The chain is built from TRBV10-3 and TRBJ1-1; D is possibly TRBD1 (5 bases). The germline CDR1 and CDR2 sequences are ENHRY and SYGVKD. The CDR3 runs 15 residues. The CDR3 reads CAISEVGLTASAVDF. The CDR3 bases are TGTGCCATCAGTGAAGTTGGGTTGACAGCCTCGGCGGTTGATTTT.

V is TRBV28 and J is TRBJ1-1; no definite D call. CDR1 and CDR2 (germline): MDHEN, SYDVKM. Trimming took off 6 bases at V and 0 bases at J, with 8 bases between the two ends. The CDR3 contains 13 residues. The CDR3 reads CASSELLNTEAFF. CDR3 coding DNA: TGTGCCAGCAGCGAGCTATTGAACACTGAAGCTTTCTTT.

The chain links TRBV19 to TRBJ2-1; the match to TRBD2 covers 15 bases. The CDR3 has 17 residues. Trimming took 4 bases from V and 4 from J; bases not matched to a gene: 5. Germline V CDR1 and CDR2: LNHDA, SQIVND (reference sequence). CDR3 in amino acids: CASSSAGTSGGYNEQFF. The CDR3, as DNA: TGTGCCAGTAGTAGCGCCGGGACTAGCGGGGGGTACAATGAGCAGTTCTTC.

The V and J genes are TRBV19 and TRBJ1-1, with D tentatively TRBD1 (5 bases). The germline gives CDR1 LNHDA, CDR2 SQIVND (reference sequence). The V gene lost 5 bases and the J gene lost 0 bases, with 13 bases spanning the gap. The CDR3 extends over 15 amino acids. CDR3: CASSRRAQMNTEAFF. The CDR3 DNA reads TGTGCCAGTAGTCGCAGGGCCCAAATGAACACTGAAGCTTTCTTT.

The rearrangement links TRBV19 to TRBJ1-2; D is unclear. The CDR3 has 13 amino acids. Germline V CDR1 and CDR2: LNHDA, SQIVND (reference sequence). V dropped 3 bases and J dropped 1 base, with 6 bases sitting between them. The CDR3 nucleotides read TGTGCCAGTAGTATCGAGCGTAACTATGGCTACACCTTC. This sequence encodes CASSIERNYGYTF.

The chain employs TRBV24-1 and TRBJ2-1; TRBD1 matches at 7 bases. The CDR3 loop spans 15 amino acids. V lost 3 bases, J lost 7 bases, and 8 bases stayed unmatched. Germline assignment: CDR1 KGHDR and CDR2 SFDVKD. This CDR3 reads CATSDPVKQGNEQFF. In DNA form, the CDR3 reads TGTGCCACCAGTGATCCAGTAAAACAGGGGAATGAGCAGTTCTTC.

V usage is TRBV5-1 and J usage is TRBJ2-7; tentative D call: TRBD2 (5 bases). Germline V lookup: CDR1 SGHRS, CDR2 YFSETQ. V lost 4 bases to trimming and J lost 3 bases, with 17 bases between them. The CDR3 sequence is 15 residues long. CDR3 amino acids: CASSPELRANYEQYF. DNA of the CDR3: TGCGCCAGCAGCCCGGAATTGAGGGCGAACTACGAGCAGTACTTC.

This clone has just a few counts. The DNA for the CDR3 is TGTGCCAGCAGCTTAGTGCGGGCCAACACCTACGAGCAGTACTTC. It encodes CASSLVRANTYEQYF. The chain is built from TRBV11-3 and TRBJ2-7; tentative D call: TRBD2 (5 bases). The V gene lost 1 base and the J gene lost 2 bases, with 12 bases spanning the gap. This CDR3 comprises 15 residues. The germline CDR1 and CDR2 sequences are SGHNT and YENEEA.

CDR3 DNA: TGCGCCAGCAGCCAAGAAGGCAGGGGCTACTATGGCTACACCTTC. Translation gives CASSQEGRGYYGYTF. The rearrangement uses TRBV4-3 and TRBJ1-2; perhaps TRBD1 as D (6 bases). The length of the CDR3 is 15 residues. V dropped 0 bases and J dropped 3 bases, with 11 bases sitting between them. Germline assignment: CDR1 LGHNA and CDR2 YSLEER.

CDR3 amino acids: CSVEDFWGYRGYGYTF. In DNA, the CDR3 is TGCAGCGTTGAAGATTTCTGGGGGTACAGGGGGTATGGCTACACCTTC. The genes are TRBV29-1 and TRBJ1-2, with TRBD1 matching 8 bases. The CDR3 is made up of 16 amino acids. Germline V gives CDR1 SQVTM, CDR2 ANQGSEA. The ends lost 0 bases at V and 5 bases at J; junction bases unmatched: 11.

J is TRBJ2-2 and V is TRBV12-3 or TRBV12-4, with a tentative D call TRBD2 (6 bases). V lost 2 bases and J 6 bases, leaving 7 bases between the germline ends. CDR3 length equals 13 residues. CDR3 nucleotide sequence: TGTGCCAGCAGTTTACTAGCGCCCGGGGAGCTGTTTTTT. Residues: CASSLLAPGELFF.

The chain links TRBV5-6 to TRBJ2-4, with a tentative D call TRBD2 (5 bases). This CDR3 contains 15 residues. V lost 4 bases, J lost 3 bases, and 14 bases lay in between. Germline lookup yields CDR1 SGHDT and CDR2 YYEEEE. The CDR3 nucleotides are TGTGCCAGCAGCACAGTGTTGGGAGACAAAAACATTCAGTACTTC. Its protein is CASSTVLGDKNIQYF.

CDR3 sequence: CASSLDRGLETQYF. In DNA, the CDR3 is TGTGCCAGCAGCTTAGACAGGGGGTTGGAGACCCAGTACTTC. This chain joins TRBV11-2 and TRBJ2-5; the match to TRBD1 covers 7 bases. The CDR3 sequence is 14 residues long. CDR1 is SGHAT, CDR2 FQNNGV, per germline. V gave up 0 bases and J gave up 5 bases; unmatched junction bases: 3.

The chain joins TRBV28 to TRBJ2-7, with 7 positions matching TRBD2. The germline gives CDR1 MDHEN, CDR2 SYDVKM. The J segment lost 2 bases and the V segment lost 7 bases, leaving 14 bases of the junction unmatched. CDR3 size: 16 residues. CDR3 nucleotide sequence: TGTGCCAGCACCCCAAGACTCTGGCGGGAGACCTACGAGCAGTACTTC. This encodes CASTPRLWRETYEQYF.

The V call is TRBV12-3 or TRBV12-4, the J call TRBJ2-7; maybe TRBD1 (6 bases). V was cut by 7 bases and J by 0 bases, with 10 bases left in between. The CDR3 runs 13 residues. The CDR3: CASKVGGSYEQYF. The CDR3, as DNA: TGTGCCAGCAAGGTAGGGGGCTCCTACGAGCAGTACTTC.